This T cell receptor beta chain originates from a study of a mutant IDH1 vaccine in newly diagnosed glioma. Whole-study context: Vaccination followed radiotherapy alone by 4-6 weeks, or accompanied temozolomide cycles. Standard pretreatment was either radiotherapy, temozolomide, or, for most, radiochemotherapy with temozolomide. The study, taken as a whole, reports: Pseudoprogression appeared unlinked to shifts in leading peripheral T cell clonotypes.

This CDR3 contains 15 residues. From germline, CDR1 is MNHEY and CDR2 SMNVEV (reference sequence). The V and J ends lost 2 bases and 2 bases respectively, with 10 bases between them. Concerning this clone: What it binds is unknown.

The time point here: week 5, during vaccination. Each dose delivered 300 ug of mutant IDH1 20-mer peptide subcutaneously with imiquimod. Measured with immunoSEQ multiplex PCR; TCRdb has only the in-frame clones, and not every one. Of 70,000 to 90,000 clones listed, roughly nine tenths are singletons. This chain joins TRBV27 and TRBJ2-1, with a possible D match to TRBD2 (5 bases). The sample was PBMCs, taken from a glioma patient whose treatment included an IDH1 peptide vaccine. The sequence derives from a woman aged 45-65 years with glioma. CDR3 sequence reads: CASSLGGPPYNEQFF. The DNA of the CDR3 is TGTGCCAGCAGTTTAGGCGGGCCGCCCTACAATGAGCAGTTCTTC.